These T cell receptor beta chains were read from a single sample in a study of CD8+ T cells in alopecia areata. The method was immunoSEQ multiplex PCR; TCRdb's version includes in-frame clones alone and lacks a portion of them. The sample has under 300,000 clones; 60% are singletons. The material was CD4+ T cells sorted from blood, obtained around week 54, from a patient treated with tofacitinib. Receptor source: a human donor with alopecia areata. CDR3s include the opening cysteine and the closing phenylalanine or tryptophan. The order of the fields is V gene, D gene, CDR3 length, clone size, J gene, CDR3 DNA, CDR3 protein. D genes are given only for firm matches. Size is omitted from some rows. Given values are once, few, many or a class for expanded clones.

TRBV4-1	-	14	few	TRBJ1-1	TGCGCCAGCAGCCCCATGGGACTTAAGACTGAAGCTTTCTTT	CASSPMGLKTEAFF
TRBV7-9	-	13	few	TRBJ2-3	TGTGCCGGTATCCGGGGCCTCACAGATACGCAGTATTTT	CAGIRGLTDTQYF
TRBV6-5	TRBD2	15	few	TRBJ2-1	TGTGCCAGCAGTCTGACTAGCGGGGGAAACAATGAGCAGTTCTTC	CASSLTSGGNNEQFF
TRBV18	-	14	-	TRBJ2-5	TGTGCCAGCTCACCACCGAGTAGCAAAGAGACCCAGTACTTC	CASSPPSSKETQYF
TRBV30	-	14	-	TRBJ2-1	TGTGCCTGGAGAGCCCCCGGGGCCAGGAATGAGCAGTTCTTC	CAWRAPGARNEQFF
TRBV29-1	-	13	-	TRBJ2-2	TGCAGCGTTGACCCCGGGAACACCGGGGAGCTGTTTTTT	CSVDPGNTGELFF
TRBV6-1	-	14	few	TRBJ2-7	TGTGCCAGCACCTCCCGGCAGGGGAGCTACGAGCAGTACTTC	CASTSRQGSYEQYF
TRBV7-2	-	14	-	TRBJ2-4	TGTGCCAGCAGCCTCCGATCGGGGGAAAACATTCAGTACTTC	CASSLRSGENIQYF
TRBV27	-	15	-	TRBJ1-6	TGTGCCAGCAGTTTATCCCAGGGGAGAGATTCACCCCTCCACTTT	CASSLSQGRDSPLHF
TRBV30	-	13	few	TRBJ2-7	TGTGCCTATGAAGCCGGGACCAAGAACGAGCAGTACTTC	CAYEAGTKNEQYF
TRBV6-6	-	11	-	TRBJ2-1	TGTGCCACTCAAGGGTACAATGAGCAGTTCTTC	CATQGYNEQFF
TRBV30	-	14	-	TRBJ2-5	TGTGCCTGGAGTGTATGGACTATGCAAGAGACCCAGTACTTC	CAWSVWTMQETQYF
TRBV9	-	15	-	TRBJ1-6	TGTGCCAGCAGCCCCCGTCTGGCCTATAATTCACCCCTCCACTTT	CASSPRLAYNSPLHF
TRBV7-9	-	16	-	TRBJ2-1	TGTGCCAGCAGCTTAGTCGGAGCCAACTCCTACAATGAGCAGTTCTTC	CASSLVGANSYNEQFF
TRBV5-1	-	16	few	TRBJ2-6	TGCGCCAGCAGCTTGGAAGTGGGCCCTGGGGCCAACGTCCTGACTTTC	CASSLEVGPGANVLTF
TRBV5-1	TRBD2	16	-	TRBJ2-5	TGCGCCAGCAGCGGACAGGTGACTAGCGGGGGAGAGACCCAGTACTTC	CASSGQVTSGGETQYF
TRBV2	-	14	few	TRBJ2-1	TGTGCCAGCAGCGGCCATGGCCCCTACAATGAGCAGTTCTTC	CASSGHGPYNEQFF
TRBV7-2	-	13	-	TRBJ1-2	TGTGCCAGCAGCTTTCCGGGACCCATACGCTACACCTTC	CASSFPGPIRYTF
TRBV25-1	TRBD1	15	-	TRBJ2-2	TGTGCCAGCAGGGGGACAGGACCCTACACCGGGGAGCTGTTTTTT	CASRGTGPYTGELFF
TRBV7-3	-	16	-	TRBJ2-1	TGTGCCAGCAGCTTAATGGGGGCCCCTAATGATAATGAGCAGTTCTTC	CASSLMGAPNDNEQFF
TRBV6-6	-	12	-	TRBJ2-1	TGTGCCAGCAATCTTAGACCTGATGAGCAGTTCTTC	CASNLRPDEQFF
TRBV30	TRBD2	13	-	TRBJ2-5	TGTGCCTGGAGCGGGGGGGCTTGGGAGACCCAGTACTTC	CAWSGGAWETQYF
TRBV6-5	-	11	-	TRBJ2-3	TGTGCCAGCCTCAGGGGCGGGACGCAGTATTTT	CASLRGGTQYF
TRBV27	-	13	-	TRBJ2-5	TGTGCCAGCAGTCACAGGGTCGGGGAGACCCAGTACTTC	CASSHRVGETQYF
TRBV7-3	-	15	-	TRBJ1-2	TGTGCCAGCAGCCCCGGAGTCGGGCGGTTGCATGGCTACACCTTC	CASSPGVGRLHGYTF
TRBV6-5	-	15	once	TRBJ2-7	TGTGCCAGCAGTTACATTGGAAGGGTTCTCTACGAGCAGTACTTC	CASSYIGRVLYEQYF
TRBV25-1	-	12	-	TRBJ1-1	TGTGCCAGCAGGAATAAGAACACTGAAGCTTTCTTT	CASRNKNTEAFF
TRBV2	TRBD1	16	few	TRBJ2-3	TGTGCCAGCAGCGTCTTGGGTGACAGGGGAACAGATACGCAGTATTTT	CASSVLGDRGTDTQYF
TRBV30	-	13	-	TRBJ1-5	TGTGCCTGGAGTGGCGGGGGAGTTCAGCCCCAGCATTTT	CAWSGGGVQPQHF
TRBV4-3	-	15	-	TRBJ1-4	TGCGCCAGCAGCCAATATGGTTTGGGGAATGAAAAACTGTTTTTT	CASSQYGLGNEKLFF
TRBV18	TRBD1	13	-	TRBJ1-2	TGTGCCAGCTCACCAGGACAGGGGAATGGCTACACCTTC	CASSPGQGNGYTF